Detailed here is one TCR beta chain. This clone has only one observation. Its antigen has not been determined. No much larger clone is present one base from it, and per-base qualities are unavailable. The ViraFEST assay stimulated PBMC with viral peptide pools and then used TCR sequencing to identify antigen-specific CD4+ T cell clonotypes by expansion. After 10 to 11 days of culture, CD4+ T cells were isolated with the EasySep CD4+ T cell isolation kit. Two doses of either the BNT162b2 or the mRNA-1273 mRNA SARS-CoV-2 vaccine were administered to participants. Healthy vaccine recipients had no prior SARS-CoV-2 infection, confirmed by negative nucleocapsid antibodies before and after vaccination. Approximately 2 million PBMC per well were cultured in IMDM with roughly 5% human AB serum, 10 IU/ml IL-2 and gentamicin, plus 10 ug/ml peptides. Half of the culture medium was replaced with fresh IL-2-containing medium on days 3 and 7. Unless noted otherwise, every peptide stimulation condition was cultured in triplicate wells. Using Ficoll-Paque Plus gradient centrifugation, PBMC were separated from whole blood and then either used fresh or cryopreserved at -140C. Overlapping peptide pools spanned the spike proteins of SARS-CoV-2 and the common cold coronaviruses HCoV-NL63, HCoV-OC43 and HCoV-229E. Genomic DNA was extracted from cultured CD4+ T cells with the QIAamp micro DNA kit.

The data derive from a study of vaccination effects on CD4 cells after COVID-19 (dated 2022 in TCRdb). Regarding the study in general: Across the study, the median time from the second dose to post-vaccine sampling was 72 days (range 14 to 241). The full study included 10 to 11 COVID-19 convalescent patients and a few SARS-CoV-2-naive healthy vaccine recipients. The study compared SARS-CoV-2 spike-specific CD4+ TCR repertoires before and after mRNA vaccination in COVID-19 convalescent patients and infection-naive vaccine recipients. Cultures from other donors in the study were sequenced using the Oncomine TCR Beta short-read assay on an Illumina iSeq 100.

Library creation used the immunoSEQ multiplex PCR assay. DNA from the CD4+ T cells that had been cultured and isolated underwent TCR beta CDR3 sequencing. The authors processed their data as follows. Non-productive TCR sequences were removed and reads were trimmed to the CDR3 region, keeping CDR3s of at least 7 amino acids. Antigen-specific clonotypes were identified with the MANAFEST web app by comparing expansion in peptide wells against reference cultures. Positive clones required FDR<0.05 expansion versus reference and all other wells, odds ratio above 5, and frequency above 0.1% in two replicate wells. Clonotypes significantly expanded in SARS-CoV-2 spike wells and in at least one common cold coronavirus spike condition were defined as cross-reactive. Using the stringdist R package, CDR3 similarity was measured by Levenshtein distance, and unrooted trees were constructed with ape in R 3.6.1. TCRdb limited this immuneACCESS table to in-frame rearrangements with V and J called. A share of clones is missing; checked studies link under half to unresolved V genes, and the rest is unexplained. V and J calls and clone size are given by that table; D and trimming were obtained from the DNA. The sample profile shows more than 35,000 clones; approximately 82% of them were found once. Less than 2% of the sample is in the top ten clones.

Beyond this particular receptor, the publication reports: In healthy vaccine recipients, vaccine-induced clones were almost all SARS-CoV-2 mono-reactive, with only 1 of 255 being cross-reactive with common cold coronaviruses. Marked clonal contraction was observed in both infection-induced and vaccine-induced clones at late post-vaccination timepoints, consistent with waning T cell responses. Limitations of the study were the small number of convalescent patients and the absence of early post-infection timepoints.

CDR1 LGHNT and CDR2 FRNRAP are derived from the germline V gene. A distance of 1 base separates the germline ends of V and J, which lose 3 bases and 5 bases respectively. Measured from the cysteine to the phenylalanine, the CDR3 is 10 residues long. The CDR3 DNA has 30 bases and is translated from base 1. Material: CD4+ T cells from PBMCs cultured with HCoV-NL63 spike peptides, obtained after COVID-19 vaccination. The cell subset or site tag for this specimen amounts to: HCoV-NL63 spike overlapping peptide pool stimulation. This TCR came from a human donor who received a COVID-19 vaccine. Some clones in this sample may be carry-over from other donors' samples. The chain employs TRBV12-5 and TRBJ2-5; confidence is insufficient to name the D gene. The nucleotide sequence reads as follows: TGTGCTAGTGGTTTTGAGACCCAGTACTTC. It specifies CASGFETQYF.